This T cell receptor (beta chain) was retrieved from a study of long-term antiretroviral therapy in people with HIV. As for the study in general: Samples from the earliest time points predate the 2015 immediate-ART recommendation by about a decade.

A word on this clone: Its antigen is as yet unknown.

At survey level, the immunoSEQ assay was run in its v3.0 version. Sequencing was performed with immunoSEQ multiplex PCR; in TCRdb, only in-frame clones are kept and a portion is missing. The table shows some 35,000 clones, with approximately 95% occurring only once. The CDR3 consists of 14 residues. V was clipped by 3 bases and J by 2 bases, with 9 bases between them. Germline V gene sequence: CDR1 LNHDA, CDR2 SQIVND (reference sequence). Study-wide findings and caveats: Post-ART diversity increased but stayed below transplant donor controls. Therapy changes, viral resistance and ART adherence were not documented in the available data.

The sequence was obtained from a woman between 45 and 65 years old with HIV. The sequenced sample was unsorted PBMCs, obtained around 5.4 years after starting antiretroviral therapy. J is TRBJ2-3 and V is TRBV19; D is uncertain. The CDR3 DNA is TGTGCCAGTAGTATCTCACAGAACACAGATACGCAGTATTTT. It specifies CASSISQNTDTQYF.